The 26 T cell receptor beta chains below all came from one sample that was sequenced in a study of cytomegalovirus exposure and HLA in healthy donors. 60 Vbeta and 13 Jbeta primers were used in PCR. The protocol was immunoSEQ multiplex PCR, while the TCRdb copy is restricted to in-frame clones and leaves out a portion. This table holds about 170,000 clones, about 85% found once. Material for sequencing was PBMCs. Receptors originate from a young man in good health and CMV-seropositive.

The rearrangement uses TRBV5-6 and TRBJ2-7; 8 nucleotides align to TRBD1. Germline lookup yields CDR1 SGHDT and CDR2 YYEEEE. CDR3 length: 16 amino acids. V was pared by 3 bases and J by 2 bases, with 10 bases of the junction left unmatched. The CDR3 here is CASSSTDRGYTYEQYF. In DNA, the CDR3 is TGTGCCAGCAGCTCTACCGACAGGGGCTACACCTACGAGCAGTACTTC.

The chain recombines TRBV5-6 with TRBJ2-3; D might be TRBD1 (6 bases). V was cut by 4 bases and J by 1 base, with 13 bases left in between. Germline CDR1 SGHDT, CDR2 YYEEEE. The CDR3 runs to 15 residues. This CDR3 is CASSQQGWGTDTQYF. The CDR3 coding sequence is TGTGCCAGCAGCCAACAGGGCTGGGGCACAGATACGCAGTATTTT.

The chain has TRBV7-2 and TRBJ2-2; TRBD1 is a possible D gene (5 bases). This CDR3 region has 15 residues. Germline values: CDR1 SGHTA, CDR2 FQGNSA. Trimming cost V 3 bases and J 5 bases, with 13 bases left between them. The CDR3 here is CASSFIRGQTGELFF. The CDR3 DNA sequence: TGTGCCAGCAGCTTTATAAGGGGCCAAACCGGGGAGCTGTTTTTT.

V is TRBV7-8 and J is TRBJ2-2; 13 nucleotides agree with TRBD2. Unmatched junction bases numbered 5, after V lost 5 bases and J lost 5 bases. CDR3 length: 16 amino acids. From germline, CDR1 is SGHVS and CDR2 FQNEAQ. CDR3 protein: CASSPGTSGITGELFF. For the CDR3, the DNA is TGTGCCAGCAGCCCCGGGACTAGCGGGATAACCGGGGAGCTGTTTTTT.

The gene calls are TRBV4-1 and TRBJ1-4; no clear D. With 0 bases removed from V and 4 bases from J, the gap between germline ends came to 12 bases. Germline V lookup: CDR1 MGHRA, CDR2 YSYEKL. The CDR3 sequence is 16 residues long. The CDR3 protein is CASSQDSEGFNEKLFF. The CDR3 coding sequence is TGCGCCAGCAGCCAAGATAGCGAAGGGTTTAATGAAAAACTGTTTTTT.

The chain carries TRBV7-2 and TRBJ1-1, with a weak D call TRBD1 (5 bases). Germline V gene data show CDR1 as SGHTA and CDR2 as FQGNSA. Trimming removed 5 bases from V and 0 bases from J, with 10 bases in between. CDR3 length: 14 residues. The CDR3 bases are TGTGCCAGCAGCGTATCGACAGTGAACACTGAAGCTTTCTTT. Translating gives CASSVSTVNTEAFF.

The CDR3 sequence: CASAAGVETQYF. CDR3 bases: TGTGCCAGCGCGGCGGGAGTAGAGACCCAGTACTTC. The chain couples TRBV2 to TRBJ2-5; 7 nucleotides align to TRBD2. The CDR3 loop spans 12 amino acids. CDR1 is SNHLY and CDR2 is FYNNEI in the germline V gene. V dropped 8 bases and J dropped 4; count of bases not matched to a gene: 4.

This clone is a singleton in its sample. The V gene is TRBV14, the J gene TRBJ2-7; the match to TRBD1 covers 7 bases. V was clipped by 1 base and J by 2 bases; unmatched bases: 8. The CDR3 extends over 16 amino acids. Germline CDR1 is SGHDN and CDR2 is FVKESK. The CDR3 coding sequence is TGTGCCAGCAGCCAAGTCTTCGACAGGGACCCCTACGAGCAGTACTTC. It codes for CASSQVFDRDPYEQYF.

The chain links TRBV27 to TRBJ2-5; D call uncertain. V was cut by 7 bases and J by 3 bases, with 6 bases left in between. Germline V lookup: CDR1 MNHEY, CDR2 SMNVEV (reference sequence). The CDR3 spans 11 residues. The CDR3 loop is CASTPEETQYF. CDR3 bases: TGTGCCAGCACCCCGGAAGAGACCCAGTACTTC.

This chain joins TRBV5-1 and TRBJ2-3; TRBD1 matches at 7 bases. The CDR3 length is 15 residues. J was trimmed by 4 bases and V by 0 bases; bases with no gene match: 5. Germline values: CDR1 SGHRS, CDR2 YFSETQ. The DNA of the CDR3 is TGCGCCAGCAGCTTGGGACAGGGTAAAGCAGATACGCAGTATTTT. Encoded protein: CASSLGQGKADTQYF.

The V and J genes are TRBV11-2 and TRBJ2-1; TRBD2 aligns across 7 bases. Germline-derived CDR1 and CDR2 are SGHAT and FQNNGV. CDR3 length equals 15 residues. The V and J ends lost 1 base and 4 bases, in that order; junction bases with no gene match: 4. The CDR3 bases are TGTGCCAGCAGCTTAGTTCCAGCGGGGTACAATGAGCAGTTCTTC. Residues: CASSLVPAGYNEQFF.

J is TRBJ1-5 and V is TRBV10-3, with D unresolved. CDR1 and CDR2 (germline): ENHRY, SYGVKD. V was pared by 8 bases and J by 2 bases, with 16 bases between. This CDR3 has 15 amino acids. CDR3 nucleotide sequence: TGTGCCATCGGCGGCTCGGGTATAGGCAATCAGCCCCAGCATTTT. It codes for CAIGGSGIGNQPQHF.

Written as DNA, the CDR3 is TGCAGCGTAGGAGACAGGGCAGGGAACACCGGGGAGCTGTTTTTT. It encodes CSVGDRAGNTGELFF. This chain joins TRBV29-1 and TRBJ2-2; 7 bases agree with TRBD1. The CDR3 is 15 residues long. Trimming removed 6 bases from V and 1 base from J; junction bases left unmatched: 8. The V gene's germline CDR1 is SQVTM and CDR2 ANQGSEA.

This chain connects TRBV21-1 to TRBJ2-7; the tabulated D call, TRBD1, remains unverified against the DNA. TRBV21-1 is a listed pseudogene. The CDR3 length is 16 residues. The CDR3 sequence: CASSKAGTGCHYEQYV. In nucleotides, the CDR3 is TGTGCCAGCAGCAAAGCCGGGACAGGGTGCCACTACGAGCAGTACGTC.

This clone was seen a few times. V usage is TRBV6-5 and J usage is TRBJ2-7; 11 nucleotides agree with TRBD2. V shed 4 bases and J 0 bases; nucleotides not matched to a gene: 2. The CDR3 totals 15 residues. Per the germline V gene, CDR1 is MNHEY and CDR2 is SVGAGI. The chain's CDR3 is CASSFGLAGSYEQYF. CDR3 nucleotide sequence: TGTGCCAGCAGTTTCGGACTAGCGGGCTCCTACGAGCAGTACTTC.

The chain combines TRBV29-1 with TRBJ1-4; 10 positions agree with TRBD1. V lost 3 bases, J lost 2 bases, and 0 bases stayed unmatched. This CDR3 is 14 amino acids long. Looked up from germline, CDR1 is SQVTM and CDR2 is ANQGSEA. The CDR3 loop is CSVEGQGTNEKLFF. CDR3 bases: TGCAGCGTTGAGGGACAGGGGACTAATGAAAAACTGTTTTTT. Based on the CDR3 plus reference TRBV29-1 and TRBJ1-4, the full variable domain is SAVISQKPSRDICQRGTSLTIQCQVDSQVTMMFWYRQQPGQSLTLIATANQGSEATYESGFVIDKFPISRPNLTFSTLTVSNMSPEDSSIYLCSVEGQGTNEKLFFGSGTQLSVL.

The chain joins TRBV18 to TRBJ2-5; 14 bases fit TRBD2. With V trimmed by 3 bases and J by 1 base, 4 bases remained unmatched. CDR3 size: 17 residues. Germline CDR1 KGHSH, CDR2 LQKENI. The CDR3: CASSPKGLAGAQETQYF. The CDR3 DNA sequence: TGTGCCAGCTCACCGAAGGGACTAGCGGGAGCCCAAGAGACCCAGTACTTC.

On this clone: The sample has other DNA sequences that encode this CDR3 too. This chain links TRBV29-1 with TRBJ2-3; D might be TRBD1 (5 bases). The CDR3 is 13 amino acids. V shed 3 bases and J shed 1 base, with 8 bases lying between them. Germline V gives CDR1 SQVTM, CDR2 ANQGSEA. CDR3 amino acids: CSVEARGTDTQYF. DNA for the CDR3: TGCAGCGTTGAGGCCAGGGGCACAGATACGCAGTATTTT.

The chain combines TRBV19 with TRBJ1-2; possibly TRBD1 for D (5 bases). Trimming stripped 4 bases from V and 3 bases from J, with 12 bases between. This CDR3 region has 14 residues. Germline values: CDR1 LNHDA, CDR2 SQIVND (reference sequence). The chain's CDR3 is CASSNDRYYYGYTF. CDR3 bases: TGTGCCAGTAGTAATGACAGATACTACTATGGCTACACCTTC.

Concerning this clone: At one boundary the junction diverges from the germline segment, which might be a read error. V is TRBV7-9 and J is TRBJ2-2; D uncertain. Germline CDR1 reads SEHNR; CDR2 reads FQNEAQ (reference sequence). The CDR3 consists of 14 residues. The CDR3 DNA reads TGTTCCAGCAGCCTAAACCAGAACACCGGGGAGCTGTTTTTT. The encoded protein is CSSSLNQNTGELFF.

The CDR3 DNA reads TGTGCCAGCAAAGAGTCTAGGCACAATGAGCAGTTCTTC. This translates into CASKESRHNEQFF. The chain has TRBV6-5 and TRBJ2-1; D gene ambiguous. The CDR3 has 13 residues. Deletions cut 7 bases from V and 5 bases from J, with 12 bases between. Looked up from germline, CDR1 is MNHEY and CDR2 is SVGAGI.

The chain is built from TRBV2 and TRBJ2-1; 12 nucleotides match TRBD2. The CDR3 extends over 13 amino acids. The V and J ends lost 8 bases and 5 bases, in that order; junction bases with no gene match: 1. Germline CDR1 and CDR2: SNHLY and FYNNEI. In DNA form, the CDR3 reads TGTGCCAGCGGGACTAGCGGGCACAATGAGCAGTTCTTC. It is translated as CASGTSGHNEQFF.

The CDR3 spells CSGQGNLNTEAFF. CDR3 nucleotide sequence: TGCAGCGGACAGGGGAACTTGAACACTGAAGCTTTCTTT. The rearrangement uses TRBV29-1 and TRBJ1-1; 8 nucleotides match TRBD1. Germline CDR1 SQVTM, CDR2 ANQGSEA. This CDR3 is built from 13 residues. V was pared by 7 bases and J by 0 bases, with 4 bases of the junction left unmatched.

The chain is built from TRBV19 and TRBJ1-5, with TRBD1 matching over 7 bases. Unmatched junction bases numbered 13, after V lost 5 bases and J lost 3 bases. The CDR3 contains 17 residues. CDR1 and CDR2 (germline): LNHDA, SQIVND (reference sequence). The CDR3 DNA reads TGTGCCAGTAGTTTACCCTCCGGGACAGCGATCAATCAGCCCCAGCATTTT. This gives the protein CASSLPSGTAINQPQHF.

The sample holds one count of this clone. The J gene is TRBJ2-5, the V gene TRBV7-6, with D perhaps matching TRBD2 (6 bases). The J call is doubtful: the DNA matches TRBJ2-7 better. CDR1 and CDR2 (germline): SGHVS, FNYEAQ. The CDR3 is 14 amino acids. CDR3 sequence (DNA): TGTGCCAGCAGCCCGCGGGACGGGACCCACGAGCAGTACTTC. Protein sequence: CASSPRDGTHEQYF.

The rearrangement uses TRBV5-4 and TRBJ2-3; D may be TRBD1 (6 bases). This CDR3 has 14 residues. Between the trimmed V and J ends, which lost 4 bases and 1 base, there was a span of 10 bases. Germline assignment: CDR1 SGHNT and CDR2 YYREEE (reference sequence). The CDR3 is CASSPDRRTDTQYF. The CDR3 DNA sequence: TGTGCCAGCAGCCCCGACAGGCGCACAGATACGCAGTATTTT.